The present entry profiles one T cell receptor (beta chain) with its context. Its antigen is not yet known. No quality values exist for individual bases; no much larger clone is one base distant. From each donor, a single peripheral blood sample of about 100 mL on average was drawn into heparinised tubes. A BD FACSAria II was used to sort naive, central memory, regulatory and stem cell-like memory CD4+ T cells with a panel that included CD45RO, CCR7, CD25, CD127, CD95 and CD27. All sorted populations exceeded 98% purity. PBMCs were isolated immediately by Lymphoprep density gradient centrifugation and stained directly without culture. So that batch effects would be minimized, each experiment stained and sorted samples in pairs, pairing one healthy donor with one patient. Based on the germline V gene, the CDR1 and CDR2 sequences are SGHTA and FQGNSA. Between the V and J ends, shortened by 3 bases and 1 base respectively, the junction contains 12 bases. Inclusive of the bounding cysteine and phenylalanine, the CDR3 is 15 residues long. The retained sequence is limited to the CDR3, 45 bases, with the frame set at the first base.

All of the isolated RNA was reverse transcribed with the High Capacity cDNA Reverse Transcription Kit, so expressed TCRB transcripts were sequenced. Deep immunoSEQ sequencing was performed on naive, central memory and regulatory T cell samples, with an average of roughly 3.3 million total reads per sample. Sorted cells were lysed in RLT buffer and RNA was extracted with DNase-treated RNeasy Micro or Mini kits, depending on cell number. To prevent cross-contamination, every cell subset was processed on its own, while patient and healthy donor samples were processed together. The immunoSEQ multiplex PCR was used to amplify TCRB sequences from cDNA, yielding 87-bp fragments that span the CDR3 region. Amplicons were sequenced on the Illumina HiSeq platform. In the authors' own workflow: PCR bias was computationally corrected using synthetic template baselines, reads within Hamming distance 2 were collapsed, and singletons that could not be merged were discarded. Reads were aligned against IMGT to assign V, D and J genes, CDR3 length and insertions or deletions at six rearrangement sites. Within each subset, clonotype counts were normalized to the number of sorted cells before true diversity and Gini coefficients were calculated with the tcR R package. The overlap coefficient, calculated on TCRB nucleotide sequences, was used to quantify repertoire sharing. TCRdb mirrors the immuneACCESS table, restricted to in-frame sequences. Some clones are absent from its copies; in checked studies, under half trace to an unresolved V gene, and the reason for the others is unknown. That table gives V, J and clone size, and the DNA gave D and trimming. A total of roughly 160,000 clones appear in this sample, 8% to 9.5% of them only once. The top ten constitute about 0.5% of the sample.

These data belong to a study of beta chain features in type 1 diabetes (dated by TCRdb to between 2017 and 2018). About the study as a whole: Mean age, gender distribution, total cell number and subset yield were not different between patients and healthy donors. In the study, recently diagnosed type 1 diabetes patients and matched healthy donors were compared on the TCRB repertoires of their sorted circulating CD4+ T cell subsets. Naive and central memory subsets were obtained from all 30 or so donors, but regulatory and stem cell-like memory subsets were isolated from only 8 patients and roughly 8 healthy donors. A total of 100 million to 140 million sorted cells were examined across all samples, and the number of cells per subset was strongly correlated with RNA yield.

What the research found in general, with its limitations: Naive, central memory and regulatory TCRB repertoires appeared more similar among patients than among healthy donors. Shorter templates might have been favored by PCR, but patient and control samples were amplified and corrected together, so both groups would have been affected equally by any skew. In all four CD4+ subsets, TCRB CDR3 length was moderately but significantly shorter in type 1 diabetes patients. Only small numbers of individuals were included in the HLA sub-analyses, which left unresolved whether HLA type had any influence on TCRB rearrangement. Fewer insertions and more nucleotide deletions at VDJ recombination sites were observed in patients with type 1 diabetes, implying thymic rearrangement abnormalities. Because cDNA rather than genomic DNA was sequenced, highly expressing activated cells could have been over-represented, although no difference in activation and CD3 levels was found between groups.

The sequenced sample was central memory CD4+ T cells from blood. Recombination connected TRBV7-2 to TRBJ1-1, and possibly TRBD1, on 5 matching bases. The sequence was obtained from a woman aged 18-35 years with type 1 diabetes. The encoded CDR3 is CASSFTGTANTEAFF. The bases are TGTGCCAGCAGCTTTACCGGGACTGCGAACACTGAAGCTTTCTTT.